These 30 T cell receptor beta chains were sequenced from one sample in a study of cytomegalovirus exposure and HLA in healthy donors. PCR amplification relied on 60 Vbeta primers (plus 13 Jbeta primers). Using immunoSEQ multiplex PCR, the repertoire was profiled, and TCRdb retains in-frame clones only, with some absent. The table includes about 38,000 clones, 80% to 90% detected once. Sequencing input: PBMCs. These receptors came from a woman between 40 and 50 years old in good health and CMV-seropositive.

The CDR3 sequence: CSVHRANTEAFF. The CDR3 region has the DNA TGCAGCGTTCACAGGGCGAACACTGAAGCTTTCTTT. The genes are TRBV29-1 and TRBJ1-1; D possibly corresponds to TRBD1 (6 bases). The germline gives CDR1 SQVTM, CDR2 ANQGSEA. The V end was cut by 5 bases, the J end by 1 base, with 8 bases between. The CDR3 is 12 residues long.

V usage is TRBV7-8 and J usage is TRBJ2-7, with D maybe TRBD1 (5 bases). V lost 0 bases to trimming and J lost 5 bases, with 11 bases between them. The CDR3 has 14 amino acids. The V gene's germline CDR1 is SGHVS and CDR2 FQNEAQ. CDR3 region: CASSLANRYHEQYF. The CDR3 nucleotides read TGTGCCAGCAGCTTAGCGAACAGGTACCACGAGCAGTACTTC.

This chain joins TRBV6-1 and TRBJ2-6, with 7 bases identical to TRBD1. Unmatched junction bases numbered 5, after V lost 5 bases and J lost 10 bases. The germline V gene encodes CDR1 MNHNS and CDR2 SASEGT. This CDR3 spans 13 amino acids. The CDR3 region is CASSTGDSNVLTF. CDR3 nucleotides: TGTGCCAGCAGTACTGGGGACAGTAACGTCCTGACTTTC.

This chain joins TRBV6-5 and TRBJ1-4; the D gene is possibly TRBD1 (5 bases). Trimming pared 2 bases from V and 7 bases from J, leaving 11 bases between. The germline CDR1 and CDR2 sequences are MNHEY and SVGAGI. The CDR3 loop spans 14 amino acids. The CDR3 spells CASSYGGNREKLFF. CDR3 in DNA: TGTGCCAGCAGTTACGGGGGGAACCGTGAAAAACTGTTTTTT.

Of note for this clone: One end of the junction fails to match germline, which may point to a read error. The genes are TRBV9 and TRBJ2-3; 11 bases agree with TRBD2. CDR1 and CDR2 from the germline V gene are SGDLS and YYNGEE. The CDR3 runs to 15 residues. CDR3 protein: CASSLHSGGADRQYF. CDR3 coding DNA: TGTGCCAGCAGCTTGCATAGCGGGGGGGCCGATAGGCAGTATTTT. The whole variable domain, filled in from reference TRBV9 and TRBJ2-3, reads DSGVTQTPKHLITATGQRVTLRCSPRSGDLSVYWYQQSLDQGLQFLIQYYNGEERAKGNILERFSAQQFPDLHSELNLSSLELGDSALYFCASSLHSGGADRQYFGPGTRLTVL.

The V gene is TRBV2, the J gene TRBJ1-2, with D maybe TRBD1 (5 bases). The CDR3 is 13 residues long. Trimming removed 5 bases from V and 7 bases from J, with 14 bases in between. Per germline, CDR1 SNHLY and CDR2 FYNNEI. The CDR3: CASSPGTTIGYTF. In nucleotides, the CDR3 is TGTGCCAGCAGTCCCGGGACTACGATTGGCTACACCTTC.

The sample holds one count of this clone. J is TRBJ2-7 and V is TRBV2, with a weak D call TRBD2 (5 bases). Trimming took 4 bases from V and 4 from J, leaving 14 bases between them. The length of the CDR3 is 14 residues. Germline V CDR1 and CDR2: SNHLY, FYNNEI. The CDR3 sequence: CASSGTKRRYEQYF. DNA for the CDR3: TGTGCCAGCAGTGGGACGAAAAGGAGGTACGAGCAGTACTTC.

The chain joins TRBV7-3 to TRBJ2-2; 9 bases match TRBD2. This CDR3 comprises 17 residues. V lost 0 bases and J lost 6; bases outside the gene matches: 8. Germline values: CDR1 SGHTA, CDR2 FQGTGA. The CDR3 bases are TGTGCCAGCAGCTTAACAGCGGGGGGCCCCAGGGCCGGGGAGCTGTTTTTT. This sequence encodes CASSLTAGGPRAGELFF.

The chain carries TRBV7-3 and TRBJ2-1; TRBD2 aligns across 7 bases. The length of the CDR3 is 15 residues. J gave up 2 bases and V 5 bases, and 6 bases lay outside the gene matches. The germline gives CDR1 SGHTA, CDR2 FQGTGA. CDR3 sequence: CASSGGTTTYNEQFF. The CDR3 coding sequence is TGTGCCAGCAGCGGCGGGACTACGACCTACAATGAGCAGTTCTTC.

The rearrangement joins TRBV7-3 to TRBJ2-2, with 8 bases fitting TRBD1. The germline V gene encodes CDR1 SGHTA and CDR2 FQGTGA. V lost 6 bases to trimming and J lost 5 bases; unmatched junction nucleotides: 8. CDR3 length equals 15 residues. This CDR3 reads CASSPSGGRTGELFF. The CDR3 DNA reads as TGTGCCAGCAGTCCCTCAGGGGGCCGAACCGGGGAGCTGTTTTTT.

The genes are TRBV6-5 and TRBJ2-7, with 14 bases that match TRBD2. The germline V gene encodes CDR1 MNHEY and CDR2 SVGAGI. The V gene end was trimmed by 2 bases and the J gene end by 3 bases; junction bases not matched to a gene: 3. The CDR3 runs 16 residues. This CDR3 reads CASSYAGTSGSYEQYF. Written as DNA, the CDR3 is TGTGCCAGCAGTTACGCCGGGACTAGCGGGAGCTACGAGCAGTACTTC.

The genes are TRBV7-2 and TRBJ1-1; no clear D gene. Trimming took 1 base from V and 7 from J, leaving 7 bases between them. Germline CDR1 is SGHTA and CDR2 is FQGNSA. The CDR3 loop spans 12 amino acids. CDR3 DNA sequence: TGTGCCAGCAGCTTAGATTTAGTTGAAGCTTTCTTT. Residues: CASSLDLVEAFF.

This clone was recorded once. The V gene is TRBV19, the J gene TRBJ1-2; tentative D call: TRBD1 (5 bases). CDR1 LNHDA and CDR2 SQIVND come from the germline V gene (reference sequence). There are 14 residues in the CDR3. Trimming stripped 2 bases from V and 8 bases from J, with 15 bases between. The CDR3 DNA reads as TGTGCCAGTAGTATATCGGGGGGTGCTGGGGGCTACACCTTC. Protein product: CASSISGGAGGYTF.

This clone is a singleton in its sample. V gene TRBV28 combines with J gene TRBJ2-5; TRBD1 might be the D (6 bases). V shed 6 bases and J shed 5 bases, with 10 bases lying between them. The CDR3 loop spans 12 amino acids. CDR1 is MDHEN, CDR2 SYDVKM, per germline. The CDR3 here is CASSFQGETQYF. In DNA, the CDR3 is TGTGCCAGCAGCTTCCAGGGGGAGACCCAGTACTTC.

This clone was counted a few times. The V and J genes are TRBV2 and TRBJ2-7, with D hard to call. The ends were cut back, 3 bases at V and 6 bases at J, with 12 bases in the middle. This CDR3 contains 13 residues. Germline CDR1 is SNHLY and CDR2 is FYNNEI. CDR3 amino acids: CASSDVGEVEQYF. Here the CDR3 DNA reads TGTGCCAGCAGTGATGTAGGAGAGGTCGAGCAGTACTTC.

The chain joins TRBV7-6 to TRBJ2-3; 7 bases are shared with TRBD1. CDR1 and CDR2 (germline): SGHVS, FNYEAQ. With V trimmed by 5 bases and J by 4 bases, 18 bases remained unmatched. This CDR3 is built from 18 residues. CDR3 in amino acids: CASSAQLTGKALADTQYF. The CDR3 DNA reads as TGTGCCAGCAGCGCCCAATTGACAGGGAAGGCGTTGGCAGATACGCAGTATTTT.

The V call is TRBV7-9, the J call TRBJ2-4; D may be TRBD1 (5 bases). CDR1 and CDR2 (germline): SEHNR, FQNEAQ (reference sequence). The CDR3 sequence is 18 residues long. The V and J ends lost 1 base and 2 bases respectively, with 18 bases between them. This chain's CDR3 is CASSLDRLGGLSKNIQYF. The CDR3 nucleotides are TGTGCCAGCAGCTTAGACAGGTTAGGTGGTTTGTCCAAAAACATTCAGTACTTC.

To note about this clone: At one end, the junction sequence differs from germline, possibly due to a read error. The rearrangement uses TRBV7-9 and TRBJ1-2; 9 bases match TRBD1. CDR1 and CDR2 (germline): SEHNR, FQNEAQ (reference sequence). The CDR3 totals 17 residues. CDR3 sequence: CSSSQSRDRAGGHGYTF. For the CDR3, the DNA is TGTTCCAGCAGCCAGTCCCGGGACAGGGCGGGTGGCCATGGCTACACCTTC.

The chain links TRBV10-3 to TRBJ1-5, with D tentatively TRBD1 (6 bases). The length of the CDR3 is 18 residues. Trimming stripped 0 bases from V and 2 bases from J, with 17 bases between. Germline V gene sequence: CDR1 ENHRY, CDR2 SYGVKD. CDR3 protein: CAISESEGGGGRNQPQHF. In DNA form, the CDR3 reads TGTGCCATCAGTGAGTCCGAGGGGGGGGGCGGGCGCAATCAGCCCCAGCATTTT.

This rearrangement joins TRBV6-5 to TRBJ1-3, with no clear D. V was pared by 10 bases and J by 0 bases, with 7 bases between. The CDR3 contains 12 residues. Germline V gives CDR1 MNHEY, CDR2 SVGAGI. CDR3 protein: CATSSSGNTIYF. CDR3 bases: TGTGCCACCTCCAGCTCTGGAAACACCATATATTTT.

The CDR3 sequence is CASSLVGSEPQHF. The CDR3 DNA reads as TGCGCCAGCAGCTTGGTCGGGTCGGAGCCCCAGCATTTT. The chain combines TRBV5-1 with TRBJ1-5; D not resolved. V shed 0 bases and J shed 8 bases, with 9 bases lying between them. Germline lookup yields CDR1 SGHRS and CDR2 YFSETQ. The length of the CDR3 is 13 residues.

The chain employs TRBV7-9 and TRBJ1-4, with TRBD1 identical over 9 bases. The CDR3 contains 17 residues. V lost 5 bases, J lost 3 bases, and 10 bases stayed unmatched. CDR1 is SEHNR and CDR2 is FQNEAQ in the germline V gene (reference sequence). CDR3 amino acids: CASSSGTGNHPNEKLFF. For the CDR3, the DNA is TGTGCCAGCAGCAGCGGGACAGGGAACCATCCTAATGAAAAACTGTTTTTT.

J is TRBJ2-3 and V is TRBV4-1; 9 bases map to TRBD1. The CDR3 has 17 residues. The trim removed 4 bases at V and 1 base at J, leaving 9 bases unmatched. In germline, CDR1 is MGHRA, CDR2 YSYEKL. The CDR3 protein is CASSPLRTGVGTDTQYF. CDR3 nucleotides: TGCGCCAGCAGCCCTCTCCGGACAGGGGTGGGCACAGATACGCAGTATTTT.

The rearrangement uses TRBV7-2 and TRBJ2-3; 7 nucleotides line up with TRBD2. There are 19 residues in the CDR3. The germline gives CDR1 SGHTA, CDR2 FQGNSA. Trimming took 4 bases from V and 0 from J; bases not matched to a gene: 16. The CDR3 reads CASSYLPSGGETSTDTQYF. For the CDR3, the DNA is TGTGCCAGCAGCTACCTCCCATCTGGGGGGGAAACTAGCACAGATACGCAGTATTTT.

The rearrangement joins TRBV19 to TRBJ2-3; TRBD2 matches 10 bases. J was trimmed by 2 bases and V by 4 bases; bases with no gene match: 9. The CDR3 consists of 17 residues. Germline V gives CDR1 LNHDA, CDR2 SQIVND (reference sequence). DNA for the CDR3: TGTGCCAGTAGTAAGGGTGCTAGCGGGGGCTTCACAGATACGCAGTATTTT. Protein product: CASSKGASGGFTDTQYF.

The chain is built from TRBV30 and TRBJ1-1; 8 bases fit TRBD1. Germline lookup yields CDR1 GTSNPN and CDR2 SVGIG (reference sequence). V was clipped by 7 bases and J by 6 bases; unmatched bases: 7. This CDR3 contains 12 residues. The DNA of the CDR3 is TGTGCCTCGAGCTGGACAGGGCCTGAAGCTTTCTTT. Translating gives CASSWTGPEAFF.

The chain employs TRBV9 and TRBJ2-6; D remains ambiguous. This CDR3 has 15 amino acids. Trimming took off 2 bases at V and 1 base at J, with 7 bases between the two ends. The germline V gene has CDR1 SGDLS and CDR2 YYNGEE. The CDR3 DNA sequence: TGTGCCAGCAGCGTCGGGTGGTCTGGGGCCAACGTCCTGACTTTC. Protein sequence: CASSVGWSGANVLTF.

The chain links TRBV14 to TRBJ2-3; 10 positions agree with TRBD2. Germline loops: CDR1 SGHDN, CDR2 FVKESK. With V trimmed by 2 bases and J by 4 bases, 6 bases remained unmatched. The CDR3 consists of 16 residues. The CDR3 loop reads CASSQLERGGADTQYF. For the CDR3, the DNA is TGTGCCAGCAGCCAACTTGAGCGGGGGGGCGCAGATACGCAGTATTTT. Full variable domain (outside the CDR3, taken from reference TRBV14 and TRBJ2-3): EAGVTQFPSHSVIEKGQTVTLRCDPISGHDNLYWYRRVMGKEIKFLLHFVKESKQDESGMPNNRFLAERTGGTYSTLKVQPAELEDSGVYFCASSQLERGGADTQYFGPGTRLTVL.

This chain uses TRBV2 with TRBJ2-7; no definite D call. The CDR3 covers 13 residues. In germline, CDR1 is SNHLY, CDR2 FYNNEI. The V and J ends lost 4 bases and 5 bases respectively, with 12 bases between them. CDR3 in amino acids: CASSVFVAHEQYF. CDR3 nucleotides: TGTGCCAGCAGTGTTTTCGTAGCCCACGAGCAGTACTTC.

CDR3 DNA sequence: TGTGCCAGCAGTGCCCTACTTCGGGATACGCAGTATTTT. The encoded protein is CASSALLRDTQYF. The genes are TRBV27 and TRBJ2-3; D gene uncertain. This CDR3 has 13 residues. Between the trimmed V and J ends, which lost 5 bases and 6 bases, there was a span of 12 bases. CDR1 and CDR2 (germline): MNHEY, SMNVEV (reference sequence).